This TCR beta chain was sequenced for a study of beta chain features in type 1 diabetes. Study overall: Cell yields, gender and age were comparable in patients and healthy donors. Study results and caveats: More deletions and fewer insertions at VDJ junctions were found in patients with type 1 diabetes. A moderate, significant TCRB CDR3 shortening appeared in type 1 diabetes across four CD4+ subsets.

This clone was seen a handful of times. The antigen is not known. CD4+ naive, central memory, regulatory and stem cell-like memory subsets were isolated by sorting on CD45RO/CCR7/CD25/CD127/CD95/CD27. Each of the sorted populations had a purity greater than 95%. This CDR3 spans 15 amino acids. With V trimmed by 6 bases and J by 6 bases, 9 bases remained unmatched. Germline lookup yields CDR1 SQVTM and CDR2 ANQGSEA. Reverse transcribing all isolated RNA meant expressed TCRB transcripts were sequenced. The repertoire was sequenced with immunoSEQ multiplex PCR; TCRdb's copy has only in-frame clones and lacks some. The sample lists around 240,000 clones, 16% occurring once.

Sequencing was performed on naive CD4+ T cells from blood. The TCR sequence derives from a man aged 25-45 years with type 1 diabetes. The chain carries TRBV29-1 and TRBJ2-2; 11 bases are shared with TRBD1. Written as DNA, the CDR3 is TGCAGCGTCTACGCCCCGGGACAGGGGGCCGGGGAGCTGTTTTTT. Translation: CSVYAPGQGAGELFF.